This passage covers 11 T cell receptor beta chains from one sample sequenced in a study of blood T cell repertoires in COVID-19. Produced via immunoSEQ multiplex PCR; TCRdb's table is partial and in-frame only. Here the sample spans tens of thousands of clones, 65% to 90% being singletons. The source material was peripheral blood. The source is a woman aged 60-70 years with acute or convalescent COVID-19.

The J gene is TRBJ1-3, the V gene TRBV7-9; no definite D call. The germline gives CDR1 SEHNR, CDR2 FQNEAQ (reference sequence). The CDR3 totals 12 residues. V lost 5 bases and J 4 bases, leaving 6 bases between the germline ends. The DNA of the CDR3 is TGTGCCAGCAGCCCAAAAGGAAACACCATATATTTT. Protein: CASSPKGNTIYF.

This clone has more than one count but fewer than ten. The chain couples TRBV10-1 to TRBJ2-2, with D uncertain. The germline gives CDR1 WNHNN, CDR2 SYGVQD (reference sequence). The CDR3 totals 13 residues. With 2 bases removed from V and 5 bases from J, the gap between germline ends came to 6 bases. CDR3 in DNA: TGCGCCAGCAGTGAGGCTGCGACCGGGGAGCTGTTTTTT. This sequence encodes CASSEAATGELFF.

There are a few counts of this clone. The sample has other DNA sequences that encode this CDR3 too. The V call is TRBV10-3, the J call TRBJ1-1; D unclear. Trimming removed 7 bases from V and 3 bases from J, with 24 bases in between. The CDR3 is 17 residues long. CDR1 and CDR2 from the germline V gene are ENHRY and SYGVKD. In DNA form, the CDR3 reads TGTGCCATCAAGGGCCTGCCGAACAGAGGGAGGGACACTGAAGCTTTCTTT. Its protein product is CAIKGLPNRGRDTEAFF.

This clone was seen a few times. The chain has TRBV9 and TRBJ1-1; D remains unclear. Germline V gives CDR1 SGDLS, CDR2 YYNGEE. CDR3 length equals 13 residues. Trimming left V 4 bases short and J 10 bases short, with 17 bases between. The CDR3 coding sequence is TGTGCCAGCAGCCTCGCGGACGGCGGGAGAGCTTTCTTT. Translation gives CASSLADGGRAFF.

This sequence joins TRBV7-8 and TRBJ1-1; D ambiguous. Trimming removed 2 bases from V and 0 bases from J, with 7 bases in between. This CDR3 comprises 14 residues. Germline V gives CDR1 SGHVS, CDR2 FQNEAQ. CDR3 nucleotides: TGTGCCAGCAGCTTATCCCAGTTGAACACTGAAGCTTTCTTT. Encoded protein: CASSLSQLNTEAFF.

This clone was seen only a few times. V is TRBV3-1 (or the pseudogene TRBV3-2) and J is TRBJ1-2, with 12 nucleotides matching TRBD1. Germline values: CDR1 LGHDT, CDR2 YNNKEL (reference sequence). The CDR3 has 17 residues. The trim removed 1 base at V and 2 bases at J, leaving 5 bases unmatched. For the CDR3, the DNA is TGTGCCAGCAGCCAAGGGGGGACAGGGGGCTCCAACTATGGCTACACCTTC. This codes for CASSQGGTGGSNYGYTF.

The chain carries TRBV5-4 and TRBJ1-2; D is unresolved. This CDR3 spans 12 amino acids. V lost 3 bases and J 7 bases, leaving 10 bases between the germline ends. The germline gives CDR1 SGHNT, CDR2 YYREEE (reference sequence). The CDR3 sequence is CASSSSVGGYTF. The CDR3 DNA sequence: TGTGCCAGCAGCTCCAGTGTTGGTGGCTACACCTTC.

A single count supports this clone. The chain is built from TRBV5-4 and TRBJ1-5, with TRBD1 identical over 9 bases. This CDR3 comprises 15 residues. V gave up 4 bases and J gave up 5 bases; unmatched junction bases: 7. CDR1 SGHNT and CDR2 YYREEE come from the germline V gene (reference sequence). The CDR3 nucleotides are TGTGCCAGCAGCCTACCGGGACAGGGCGATCAGCCCCAGCATTTT. Translating it yields CASSLPGQGDQPQHF.

This chain links TRBV2 with TRBJ1-4; no reliable D call. The CDR3 runs 13 residues. CDR1 and CDR2 from the germline V gene are SNHLY and FYNNEI. V shed 7 bases and J shed 4 bases, with 10 bases lying between them. The DNA of the CDR3 is TGTGCCAGCACGTCACAGTATAATGAAAAACTGTTTTTT. This encodes CASTSQYNEKLFF.

V is TRBV14 and J is TRBJ1-5, with 7 positions matching TRBD1. CDR1 is SGHDN, CDR2 FVKESK, per germline. The CDR3 spans 14 residues. Losses at the gene ends were 4 bases for V and 8 bases for J; bases not matched to a gene: 8. CDR3 nucleotides: TGTGCCAGCAGCCGGGACAGCACAACGAAGCCCCAGCATTTT. This translates into CASSRDSTTKPQHF.

The gene calls are TRBV10-3 and TRBJ1-2, with TRBD1 matching over 9 bases. Unmatched junction bases numbered 6, after V lost 10 bases and J lost 6 bases. This CDR3 has 12 amino acids. Germline CDR1 ENHRY, CDR2 SYGVKD. The CDR3 sequence is CATTGTGHGYTF. The CDR3 coding sequence is TGTGCCACCACCGGGACAGGGCATGGCTACACCTTC.